These T cell receptor beta chains were read from a single sample in a study of T cell repertoires in cytomegalovirus infection. TCRdb reprocessed the reads with MiXCR, giving one entry per CDR3 protein. The sample consists of 830,000 or so distinct CDR3 sequences, 30% to 35% of them appearing once. These receptors are not linked to any known antigen. Specimen: cultured CD8+ T cells from PBMCs, collected from culture after CMV antigen stimulation. Receptor source: a human donor in good health (CMV status not recorded). Some clones in this sample may be carry-over from other donors' samples. Each CDR3 is given with its conserved first and last residue. D genes are given only for firm matches. The size of a clone is reported for some rows only, either as once, few or many, or as a class for expanded clones.

abundance	v_gene	len	j_gene	d_gene	CDR3nt	CDR3aa
NA	TRBV7-9	15	TRBJ1-2	NA	TGTGCCAGCAGCTTAGGGGGGGGGTTTAACTATGGCTACACCTTC	CASSLGGGFNYGYTF
many	TRBV6-5	15	TRBJ1-2	NA	TGTGCCAGCAGTTACTCCTCGACGTTGGTTGATGGCTACACCTTC	CASSYSSTLVDGYTF
NA	TRBV10-3	12	TRBJ1-1	NA	TGTGCCACCTGGGGGGATGGAACTGAAGCTTTCTTT	CATWGDGTEAFF
few	TRBV27	16	TRBJ2-7	TRBD2	TGTGCCAGCAGTTCCGGACTAGCGGAATACCCTAAGGAGCAGTACTTC	CASSSGLAEYPKEQYF
few	TRBV19	15	TRBJ2-1	TRBD1	TGTGCCAGTAGTATGGGACAGGGGGCTTTCTATGAGCAGTTCTTC	CASSMGQGAFYEQFF
many	TRBV7-6	14	TRBJ2-4	TRBD1	TGTGCCAGCAGCTTAAGACAGGGCCCGGACATTCAGTACTTC	CASSLRQGPDIQYF
NA	TRBV5-4	14	TRBJ1-1	NA	TGTGCCAGCAGCCCCCCGGACAGAGACACTGAAGCTTTCTTT	CASSPPDRDTEAFF
once	TRBV20-1	14	TRBJ2-1	TRBD2	TGCAGTGCCGCCGTAGCGGGCAATTACAATGAGCAGTTCTTC	CSAAVAGNYNEQFF
NA	TRBV12-3/TRBV12-4	19	TRBJ2-1	TRBD2	TGTGCCAGCAGTTTTTATACTAGCGGGGGCCTCACCTTTAACAATGAGCAGTTCTTC	CASSFYTSGGLTFNNEQFF
few	TRBV2	15	TRBJ1-1	NA	TGTGCCAGCAGTGAGGGGTGGAGGTCGACCACTGAAGCTTTCTTT	CASSEGWRSTTEAFF
many	TRBV7-6	15	TRBJ1-1	TRBD1	TGTGCCAGCAGCGCCCGGACAGGGAAGAACACTGAAGCTTTCTTT	CASSARTGKNTEAFF
few	TRBV7-3	15	TRBJ2-1	TRBD2	TGTGTCAGCAGCTCATTGGGGGGGACCTACAATGAGCAGTTCTTC	CVSSSLGGTYNEQFF
NA	TRBV28	15	TRBJ1-5	TRBD1	TGTGCCAGCAGCGAAGGGACAGAGATCAATCAGCCCCAGCATTTT	CASSEGTEINQPQHF
few	TRBV7-9	16	TRBJ2-3	TRBD1	TGTGCCAGCAGCGCACCGGGACAGGGGGTTGCAGATACGCAGTATTTT	CASSAPGQGVADTQYF
NA	TRBV5-4	14	TRBJ1-1	NA	TGTGCCAGCAGCCTGACATTGATGAACACTGAAGCTTTCTTT	CASSLTLMNTEAFF
few	TRBV7-6	13	TRBJ2-2	NA	TGTGCCAGCAGCTTTCCAGGGGAGCGGGAGCTGTTTTTT	CASSFPGERELFF
NA	TRBV4-2	12	TRBJ2-5	NA	TGTGCCAGCAGCCAAGATACCGAGACCCAGTACTTC	CASSQDTETQYF
NA	TRBV9	13	TRBJ2-1	NA	TGTGCCAGCAGCGTAGATGGTACAATAGAGCAGTTCTTC	CASSVDGTIEQFF
many	TRBV7-9	16	TRBJ1-2	TRBD1	TGTGCCAGCAGCTTCCTTGGGACAGGGGATAACTATGGCTACACCTTC	CASSFLGTGDNYGYTF
NA	TRBV27	14	TRBJ1-6	TRBD1	TGTGCCGCACGACAGGGGGGGTATAATTCACCCCTCCACTTT	CAARQGGYNSPLHF
few	TRBV12-3/TRBV12-4	15	TRBJ1-5	NA	TGTGCCAGCAGTTTAAACAGGGAGGTGTATCAGCCCCAGCATTTT	CASSLNREVYQPQHF
NA	TRBV6-6	11	TRBJ1-1	NA	TGTGCCACCAGAAAGGGTGCTGAAGCTTTCTTT	CATRKGAEAFF
NA	TRBV7-9	16	TRBJ2-3	NA	TGTGCCAGCAGCCCTGGTGGGGTACTGAGCACAGATACGCAGTATTTT	CASSPGGVLSTDTQYF
many	TRBV7-9	16	TRBJ1-2	TRBD1	TGTGCCTTTGCTAATGCCGGACAGGGATTTTCTCGTGGCTACACCTTC	CAFANAGQGFSRGYTF
many	TRBV7-8	15	TRBJ1-6	TRBD1	TGTGCCAGCAGCTTAGCGGGACAGGGTTATTCACCCCTCCACTTT	CASSLAGQGYSPLHF
few	TRBV12-3/TRBV12-4	13	TRBJ2-1	TRBD2	TGTGCCAGCAGTTCCTCCCCTAGCGGGTACCAGTTCTTC	CASSSSPSGYQFF
few	TRBV7-9	12	TRBJ2-7	NA	TGTGCCAGCAGCTTTAAAAGTTACGAGCAGTACTTC	CASSFKSYEQYF
NA	TRBV7-6	18	TRBJ1-4	NA	TGTGCCAGCAGCTTGCTTTACGGGCAGCGAGCTGAGGACGAAAAACTGTTTTTT	CASSLLYGQRAEDEKLFF
NA	TRBV15	16	TRBJ2-3	NA	TGTGCCACCAGCAGGGGGAACGACCCTCTGGCGAATACGCAGTATTTT	CATSRGNDPLANTQYF
NA	TRBV7-6	14	TRBJ1-2	NA	TGTGCCAGCAGCTCCCGGGATCCAAACTATGGCTACACCTTC	CASSSRDPNYGYTF
few	TRBV7-6	13	TRBJ2-2	TRBD2	TGTGCCAGCAGTTTTAGCGGGGGAGGGGAGCTGTTTTTT	CASSFSGGGELFF
NA	TRBV5-5	14	TRBJ1-1	TRBD1	TGTGCCAGCAGCTTTTGGACAGGGGTGACTGAAGCTTTCTTT	CASSFWTGVTEAFF
few	TRBV7-9	14	TRBJ2-2	NA	TGTGCCAGCAGCCCTATCCCAGGCACCGGGGAGCTGTTTTTT	CASSPIPGTGELFF
NA	TRBV12-3/TRBV12-4	14	TRBJ2-4	TRBD1	TGTGCCAGCAGGTCCGGGGACAGTGGTAACATTCAGTACTTC	CASRSGDSGNIQYF
NA	TRBV7-2	16	TRBJ1-1	NA	TGTGCCAGCAGCTTAAACAGGGCAACTAGGGACACTGAAGCTTTCTTT	CASSLNRATRDTEAFF
NA	TRBV11-2	15	TRBJ2-3	NA	TGTGCCAGCAGCTTAGTGGACCTAAGGACAGATACGCAGTATTTT	CASSLVDLRTDTQYF
NA	TRBV20-1	17	TRBJ1-6	NA	TGCAGTGCCCGTACCAGAGGTCCCCTAACCTATAATTCACCCCTCCACTTT	CSARTRGPLTYNSPLHF
NA	TRBV27	15	TRBJ2-7	TRBD1	TGTGCCAGCAGTCCCGACAGGGGTGGGGACTACGAGCAGTACTTC	CASSPDRGGDYEQYF
NA	TRBV6-2/TRBV6-3	16	TRBJ2-1	TRBD2	TGTGCCAGCAGTCAGTCTAGCGGGGCGTTAAACAATGAGCAGTTCTTC	CASSQSSGALNNEQFF
many	TRBV7-9	15	TRBJ2-5	TRBD1	TGTGCCAGCAGCCCCGGACAGGGGGTCTGGGAGACCCAGTACTTC	CASSPGQGVWETQYF
many	TRBV7-2	15	TRBJ2-2	NA	TGTGCCAGCAGCGGACAGAGGTCCCGTGGGGAGGAGCTGTTTTTT	CASSGQRSRGEELFF
few	TRBV5-8	15	TRBJ2-1	TRBD2	TGTGCCAGCAGCTTGGTTGCTAGCGGGGTTATTGAGCAGTTCTTC	CASSLVASGVIEQFF
NA	TRBV12-5	12	TRBJ1-1	NA	TGTGCTAGTGGTACTACCCCGTTTGAAGCTTTCTTT	CASGTTPFEAFF
once	TRBV9	12	TRBJ1-2	NA	TGTGCCACCCAGAGCAGTGCCTATGGCTACACCTTC	CATQSSAYGYTF
NA	TRBV7-8	13	TRBJ1-1	TRBD1	TGTGCCAGCAGTAACTTAGGGACAGGTGAAGCTTTCTTT	CASSNLGTGEAFF
NA	TRBV7-6	16	TRBJ2-2	TRBD1	TGTGCCAGCAGCGCGACAGGGGGCTGGGGCACCGGGGAGCTGTTTTTT	CASSATGGWGTGELFF
NA	TRBV9	15	TRBJ1-2	TRBD1	TGTGCCAGCAGCGCTCAGGGACAGATAAACTATGGCTACACCTTC	CASSAQGQINYGYTF
NA	TRBV6-2/TRBV6-3	19	TRBJ1-6	NA	TGTGCCAGCAGAGCACGACTACGGGACTCGAGCTCCTATGATTCACCCCTCCACTTT	CASRARLRDSSSYDSPLHF
many	TRBV12-3/TRBV12-4	15	TRBJ2-3	TRBD2	TGTGCCAGCAGTTTTCAAGCGGGGGGCACAGATACGCAGTATTTT	CASSFQAGGTDTQYF
NA	TRBV7-9	15	TRBJ2-1	TRBD2	TGTGCCAGCAGCTCCCCCGGGACTAGATACAATGAGCAGTTCTTC	CASSSPGTRYNEQFF
many	TRBV12-3/TRBV12-4	13	TRBJ2-1	NA	TGTGCCAGCAGTTCGCCTCCTCGAAATGAGCAGTTCTTC	CASSSPPRNEQFF
few	TRBV7-2	14	TRBJ2-1	TRBD2	TGTGCCAGCAGCCCCCAGGGAGCGGGGGGAGAGCAGTTCTTC	CASSPQGAGGEQFF
few	TRBV6-2/TRBV6-3	15	TRBJ1-1	NA	TGTGCCAGCACCGGACGGGGAGGACCGAACACTGAAGCTTTCTTT	CASTGRGGPNTEAFF
many	TRBV7-8	14	TRBJ1-1	NA	TGTGCCAGCAGCCCACGGGACCGTGGGACTGAAGCTTTCTTT	CASSPRDRGTEAFF